This T cell receptor beta chain comes out of a study of blood T cell repertoires in COVID-19. Study overall: T cells, B-cell-depleted T cells, or PBMCs supplied cDNA or gDNA.

Repertoires were generated with immunoSEQ multiplex PCR, while TCRdb's copy carries only in-frame clones and drops some. The sample yields some 250,000 clones, around 85% seen once. This TCR was sampled from a man between 60 and 70 years old with acute or convalescent COVID-19. Sequencing input: peripheral blood.

The CDR3 reads CASSLAVGVVQETQYF. CDR3 nucleotide sequence: TGTGCCAGCAGCTTAGCGGTGGGAGTAGTCCAAGAGACCCAGTACTTC. This rearrangement joins TRBV7-8 to TRBJ2-5; possibly TRBD2 for D (5 bases). CDR1 SGHVS and CDR2 FQNEAQ come from the germline V gene. CDR3 size: 16 residues. With 0 bases removed from V and 1 base from J, the gap between germline ends came to 12 bases.